These 2 T cell receptor beta chains were all obtained from the same sample, sequenced in a study of T cell responses to AZD1222 COVID-19 vaccine. Produced via immunoSEQ multiplex PCR; TCRdb's table is partial and in-frame only. The data hold approximately 160,000 clones, with about nine tenths observed a single time. This sample comprised peripheral blood, obtained on day 0 of AZD1222 vaccination. Receptor source: an adult in good health.

The V and J genes are TRBV29-1 and TRBJ2-7; D not certain. The CDR3 has 14 amino acids. Germline CDR1 is SQVTM and CDR2 is ANQGSEA. V was trimmed by 6 bases and J by 2 bases, leaving 17 bases between them. The CDR3: CSVTDGSLAYEQYF. CDR3 bases: TGCAGCGTCACCGACGGCTCACTTGCCTACGAGCAGTACTTC.

The V call is TRBV30, the J call TRBJ1-2; 7 positions match TRBD1. This CDR3 is 13 amino acids long. Trimming cost V 1 base and J 8 bases; bases outside gene matches: 7. The V gene's germline CDR1 is GTSNPN and CDR2 SVGIG (reference sequence). The CDR3 DNA is TGTGCCTGGAGTGGGACAGGAACCGTCGGCTACACCTTC. It is translated as CAWSGTGTVGYTF.